The next 17 T cell receptor beta chains were all read from a single sample in a study of T cell changes during pregnancy in multiple sclerosis. Data came from immunoSEQ multiplex PCR; TCRdb stores just in-frame clones and leaves some out. The sample shows under 120,000 clones, roughly nine tenths of them seen only once. Sequenced material: peripheral blood, taken after pregnancy. These receptors were obtained from a female donor with multiple sclerosis, enrolled in a pregnancy study.

V is TRBV30 and J is TRBJ1-6, with D perhaps TRBD1 (5 bases). CDR1 is GTSNPN and CDR2 is SVGIG in the germline V gene (reference sequence). V dropped 3 bases and J dropped 6 bases, with 15 bases sitting between them. The length of the CDR3 is 15 residues. The CDR3 DNA reads TGTGCCTGGAGCGCCGCAACCAGGGTTAATTCACCCCTCCACTTT. The encoded protein is CAWSAATRVNSPLHF.

The genes are TRBV7-2 and TRBJ2-1, with D tentatively TRBD1 (5 bases). This CDR3 has 12 residues. V lost 10 bases and J 12 bases, leaving 19 bases between the germline ends. Germline lookup yields CDR1 SGHTA and CDR2 FQGNSA. The CDR3 DNA follows: TGTGCCACCCCTCCAGGGCCGGATATGCAGTTCTTC. Residues: CATPPGPDMQFF.

The chain is built from TRBV6-5 and TRBJ1-2; 10 nucleotides agree with TRBD1. V was pared by 4 bases and J by 7 bases, with 6 bases of the junction left unmatched. The germline V gene encodes CDR1 MNHEY and CDR2 SVGAGI. The CDR3 runs 14 residues. The CDR3 nucleotides are TGTGCCAGCAGTTCCGGGACAGGGGTTGGTGGCTACACCTTC. Its translation is CASSSGTGVGGYTF.

The chain uses TRBV9 and TRBJ2-2, with a weak D call TRBD1 (6 bases). Looked up from germline, CDR1 is SGDLS and CDR2 is YYNGEE. The V gene lost 0 bases and the J gene lost 3 bases, with 18 bases spanning the gap. The CDR3 sequence is 18 residues long. This CDR3 reads CASSVVGMGRGDTGELFF. The CDR3 DNA reads as TGTGCCAGCAGCGTAGTAGGAATGGGCAGGGGAGACACCGGGGAGCTGTTTTTT.

The CDR3: CASSLAAGETQYF. DNA for the CDR3: TGCGCCAGCAGCTTGGCGGCGGGGGAGACCCAGTACTTC. V and J are TRBV5-1 and TRBJ2-5, with D possibly being TRBD2 (6 bases). Germline CDR1 is SGHRS and CDR2 is YFSETQ. V lost 0 bases to trimming and J lost 5 bases, with 8 bases between them. This CDR3 contains 13 residues.

CDR3 residues: CASSPVGQDTDTQYF. In DNA form, the CDR3 reads TGTGCCAGCAGCCCCGTCGGACAGGACACAGATACGCAGTATTTT. J is TRBJ2-3 and V is TRBV7-9, with 7 bases identical to TRBD1. J was trimmed by 2 bases and V by 5 bases; bases with no gene match: 7. The germline V gene encodes CDR1 SEHNR and CDR2 FQNEAQ (reference sequence). This CDR3 has 15 residues.

The chain links TRBV2 to TRBJ1-5; D unresolved. V lost 2 bases and J lost 7, with 6 bases in between. The CDR3 consists of 12 residues. From germline, CDR1 is SNHLY and CDR2 FYNNEI. The CDR3 DNA reads as TGTGCCAGCAGTGAAAGCCCCCAGCCCCAGCATTTT. Amino acids: CASSESPQPQHF.

The J gene is TRBJ2-7, the V gene TRBV18; no reliable D call. This CDR3 comprises 11 residues. Germline V gene data show CDR1 as KGHSH and CDR2 as LQKENI. Trimming took off 4 bases at V and 3 bases at J, with 4 bases between the two ends. In DNA, the CDR3 is TGTGCCAGCTCACTAAACTACGAGCAGTACTTC. Amino acids: CASSLNYEQYF.

The chain carries TRBV11-2 and TRBJ2-2; D uncertain. Germline V gene lookup returns CDR1 SGHAT and CDR2 FQNNGV. With 3 bases removed from V and 3 bases from J, the gap between germline ends came to 8 bases. The CDR3 length is 14 residues. Here the CDR3 reads CASSFSPYTGELFF. Here the CDR3 DNA reads TGTGCCAGCAGCTTTAGCCCTTACACCGGGGAGCTGTTTTTT.

CDR3 coding DNA: TGTGCCAGCTCACCACCGGACAGGGGCCCCGGCTACACCTTC. It yields the protein CASSPPDRGPGYTF. The V gene is TRBV18, the J gene TRBJ1-2; 9 positions match TRBD1. After removal of 0 bases from V and 8 bases from J, the junction contained 4 bases not matched to a gene. The V gene's germline CDR1 is KGHSH and CDR2 LQKENI. CDR3 length equals 14 residues.

This rearrangement joins TRBV27 to TRBJ2-7; weak D call: TRBD2 (5 bases). This CDR3 is 13 amino acids long. Trimming cost V 11 bases and J 3 bases, with 17 bases left between them. Germline V gene sequence: CDR1 MNHEY, CDR2 SMNVEV (reference sequence). CDR3 in amino acids: CACGPPGSYEQYF. In nucleotides, the CDR3 is TGTGCCTGCGGGCCCCCGGGGAGCTACGAGCAGTACTTC.

The rearrangement joins TRBV18 to TRBJ1-1, with a weak D call TRBD1 (6 bases). The CDR3 consists of 15 residues. From germline, CDR1 is KGHSH and CDR2 LQKENI. V was pared by 1 base and J by 5 bases, with 14 bases between. The chain's CDR3 is CASSPLGHGKTEAFF. The DNA of the CDR3 is TGTGCCAGCTCACCACTGGGACACGGCAAAACTGAAGCTTTCTTT.

This chain uses TRBV11-2 with TRBJ2-5, with TRBD2 matching over 7 bases. This CDR3 contains 15 residues. Trimming cost V 1 base and J 6 bases; bases outside gene matches: 8. The germline CDR1 and CDR2 sequences are SGHAT and FQNNGV. The CDR3 here is CASSLGAGEPKTQYF. The CDR3 DNA reads as TGTGCCAGCAGCTTAGGGGCGGGGGAGCCGAAGACCCAGTACTTC.

The chain couples TRBV7-6 to TRBJ2-3; D perhaps matches TRBD2 (6 bases). The CDR3 is made up of 15 amino acids. Germline V lookup: CDR1 SGHVS, CDR2 FNYEAQ. Between the trimmed V and J ends, which lost 5 bases and 3 bases, there was a span of 15 bases. The CDR3 DNA follows: TGTGCCAGCAGCACTACCGGGACTTTGACAGATACGCAGTATTTT. Protein: CASSTTGTLTDTQYF.

The rearrangement uses TRBV5-1 and TRBJ2-1, with D possibly matching TRBD2 (7 bases). Trimming pared 4 bases from V and 7 bases from J, leaving 18 bases between. Germline CDR1 and CDR2: SGHRS and YFSETQ. The CDR3 runs to 15 residues. The DNA for the CDR3 is TGCGCCAGCAGCCTAGGGGGGGCAGGTCGAAATGAGCAGTTCTTC. Its protein product is CASSLGGAGRNEQFF.

This sequence joins TRBV7-9 and TRBJ1-1; no definite D call. Trimming took 5 bases from V and 1 from J, leaving 11 bases between them. Germline V lookup: CDR1 SEHNR, CDR2 FQNEAQ (reference sequence). CDR3 length: 14 amino acids. The CDR3 sequence: CASSLYSQNTEAFF. CDR3 nucleotide sequence: TGTGCCAGCAGCCTTTACAGTCAGAACACTGAAGCTTTCTTT. Drawing the rest from reference TRBV7-9 and TRBJ1-1, the complete variable domain is DTGVSQNPRHKITKRGQNVTFRCDPISEHNRLYWYRQTLGQGPEFLTYFQNEAQLEKSRLLSDRFSAERPKGSFSTLEIQRTEQGDSAMYLCASSLYSQNTEAFFGQGTRLTVV.

DNA for the CDR3: TGTGCCAGCAGCCGTACGACAGGAATCAACAGCGAGCAGTACTTC. Its protein is CASSRTTGINSEQYF. The chain links TRBV7-9 to TRBJ2-7, with D maybe TRBD1 (6 bases). CDR1 is SEHNR, CDR2 FQNEAQ, per germline (reference sequence). The CDR3 is 15 residues long. Trimming stripped 5 bases from V and 6 bases from J, with 20 bases between.